The next 17 T cell receptor beta chains were all read from a single sample in a study of pediatric ulcerative colitis. The rectum was sampled with one to two pinch biopsies at colonoscopy. Profiling relied on immunoSEQ multiplex PCR, and the TCRdb table lists in-frame clones only, not all of them. Of tens of thousands of clones listed, 75% are singletons. The source material was gut tissue. These TCRs come from a boy aged 5 to 17 with severe ulcerative colitis.

V and J are TRBV6-5 and TRBJ1-5; tentative D call: TRBD1 (5 bases). This CDR3 comprises 14 residues. V dropped 5 bases and J dropped 1 base, with 9 bases sitting between them. Germline CDR1 MNHEY, CDR2 SVGAGI. The CDR3 coding sequence is TGTGCCAGCAGTCAGGGAAGGAGCAATCAGCCCCAGCATTTT. Translation gives CASSQGRSNQPQHF.

The V call is TRBV6-5, the J call TRBJ1-1; tentatively, D is TRBD1 (6 bases). The V end was cut by 4 bases, the J end by 2 bases, with 11 bases between. The germline gives CDR1 MNHEY, CDR2 SVGAGI. The CDR3 runs to 14 residues. The CDR3 region has the DNA TGTGCCAGCAGTTTAGGGGGAGTAAACACTGAAGCTTTCTTT. The encoded protein is CASSLGGVNTEAFF.

The chain combines TRBV2 with TRBJ1-1, with 11 positions matching TRBD1. V was clipped by 11 bases and J by 0 bases; unmatched bases: 8. The V gene's germline CDR1 is SNHLY and CDR2 FYNNEI. This CDR3 is 15 amino acids long. Here the CDR3 reads CAGGGQGGMNTEAFF. In DNA form, the CDR3 reads TGTGCCGGAGGGGGACAGGGGGGAATGAACACTGAAGCTTTCTTT.

The V call is TRBV9, the J call TRBJ1-3; D not resolved. V lost 1 base to trimming and J lost 4 bases, with 12 bases between them. CDR3 size: 15 residues. Germline values: CDR1 SGDLS, CDR2 YYNGEE. The CDR3 DNA sequence: TGTGCCAGCAGCGTATACGGAGGAGGAGGAAACACCATATATTTT. Encoded protein: CASSVYGGGGNTIYF.

This chain uses TRBV11-2 with TRBJ2-1, with unresolved D. The CDR3 length is 16 residues. Germline CDR1 reads SGHAT; CDR2 reads FQNNGV. Trimming shortened V by 4 bases and J by 0 bases, and 13 bases separated the two germline ends. The chain's CDR3 is CASSSFMTNSYNEQFF. In DNA form, the CDR3 reads TGTGCCAGCAGCTCATTCATGACAAACTCCTACAATGAGCAGTTCTTC.

The V call is TRBV11-2, the J call TRBJ2-2; D is unclear. CDR1 and CDR2 (germline): SGHAT, FQNNGV. With 8 bases removed from V and 1 base from J, the gap between germline ends came to 5 bases. The CDR3 runs to 12 residues. CDR3 sequence: CASLENTGELFF. Written as DNA, the CDR3 is TGTGCCAGCCTGGAGAACACCGGGGAGCTGTTTTTT.

The V call is TRBV14, the J call TRBJ1-1; D is unresolved. CDR1 and CDR2 (germline): SGHDN, FVKESK. The V gene lost 4 bases and the J gene lost 1 base, with 10 bases spanning the gap. The CDR3 is made up of 14 amino acids. CDR3 bases: TGTGCCAGCAGCCCTTCCGTTTCGAACACTGAAGCTTTCTTT. Its translation is CASSPSVSNTEAFF.

J is TRBJ2-5 and V is TRBV2, with D possibly matching TRBD2 (5 bases). Germline V gene lookup returns CDR1 SNHLY and CDR2 FYNNEI. V was clipped by 4 bases and J by 3 bases, with 9 bases between them. The CDR3 length is 13 residues. The CDR3 is CASSGEEEETQYF. The DNA for the CDR3 is TGTGCCAGCAGTGGTGAGGAGGAAGAGACCCAGTACTTC.

The CDR3 DNA reads TGTGCCAGCAGTTACTCGTATATTCGGACGAGGACTGAAGCTTTCTTT. This sequence encodes CASSYSYIRTRTEAFF. This chain uses TRBV6-5 with TRBJ1-1; D unclear. V dropped 0 bases and J dropped 5 bases, with 16 bases sitting between them. CDR3 length: 16 amino acids. Germline V gene sequence: CDR1 MNHEY, CDR2 SVGAGI.

The V call is TRBV9, the J call TRBJ1-2; TRBD1 aligns across 7 bases. The CDR3 covers 14 residues. V was pared by 4 bases and J by 2 bases, with 5 bases of the junction left unmatched. Germline CDR1 SGDLS, CDR2 YYNGEE. This CDR3 is CASSPGQSNYGYTF. The CDR3 coding sequence is TGTGCCAGCAGCCCGGGACAGTCGAACTATGGCTACACCTTC.

DNA for the CDR3: TGCGCCAGCAGCCCAACAGGATATAGCAATCAGCCCCAGCATTTT. This codes for CASSPTGYSNQPQHF. The chain joins TRBV5-1 to TRBJ1-5; a weak D match, TRBD1 (5 bases). Germline loops: CDR1 SGHRS, CDR2 YFSETQ. The V end was cut by 4 bases, the J end by 0 bases, with 11 bases between. The CDR3 contains 15 residues. The variable domain in full, with the rest retrieved from reference TRBV5-1 and TRBJ1-5, is KAGVTQTPRYLIKTRGQQVTLSCSPISGHRSVSWYQQTPGQGLQFLFEYFSETQRNKGNFPGRFSGRQFSNSRSEMNVSTLELGDSALYLCASSPTGYSNQPQHFGDGTRLSIL.

This sequence joins TRBV29-1 and TRBJ2-7; weak D call: TRBD2 (6 bases). V gave up 6 bases and J gave up 1 base, with 22 bases separating them. This CDR3 has 16 residues. The germline V gene encodes CDR1 SQVTM and CDR2 ANQGSEA. The CDR3 region is CSVNGGEGSQSYEQYF. The CDR3 bases are TGCAGCGTCAACGGGGGTGAGGGGTCCCAATCCTACGAGCAGTACTTC.

The chain is built from TRBV2 and TRBJ1-5; 7 nucleotides agree with TRBD1. V shed 6 bases and J 0 bases; nucleotides not matched to a gene: 5. The CDR3 contains 15 residues. In germline, CDR1 is SNHLY, CDR2 FYNNEI. CDR3 nucleotide sequence: TGTGCCAGCAGGGGGGGACAGTATAGCAATCAGCCCCAGCATTTT. This codes for CASRGGQYSNQPQHF.

The table lists this clone with a few counts. The chain links TRBV5-5 to TRBJ1-6; the match to TRBD1 covers 11 bases. The J segment lost 9 bases and the V segment lost 4 bases, leaving 3 bases of the junction unmatched. This CDR3 is 14 amino acids long. Germline lookup yields CDR1 SGHKS and CDR2 YYEKEE (reference sequence). The CDR3 protein is CASSPGTGGSPLHF. CDR3 in DNA: TGTGCCAGCAGCCCCGGGACAGGGGGTTCACCCCTCCACTTT.

The chain carries TRBV7-9 and TRBJ2-5; D is uncertain. Germline CDR1 and CDR2: SEHNR and FQNEAQ (reference sequence). The CDR3 has 14 residues. The V and J ends lost 5 bases and 1 base respectively, with 11 bases between them. Here the CDR3 DNA reads TGTGCCAGCAGCCCCCCCGGCTCCCAAGAGACCCAGTACTTC. Amino acids: CASSPPGSQETQYF.

This clone was seen a single time. The chain links TRBV28 to TRBJ1-4; 7 nucleotides line up with TRBD1. Germline trimming cut 3 bases from V and 4 bases from J; bases unmatched to any gene: 5. Germline-derived CDR1 and CDR2 are MDHEN and SYDVKM. This CDR3 has 15 residues. The CDR3 nucleotides are TGTGCCAGCAGTTTGGAGGGGGCGGATAATGAAAAACTGTTTTTT. This gives the protein CASSLEGADNEKLFF. The full variable domain, rest sourced from reference TRBV28 and TRBJ1-4, is DVKVTQSSRYLVKRTGEKVFLECVQDMDHENMFWYRQDPGLGLRLIYFSYDVKMKEKGDIPEGYSVSREKKERFSLILESASTNQTSMYLCASSLEGADNEKLFFGSGTQLSVL.

The V and J genes are TRBV7-3 and TRBJ2-1; TRBD2 is a possible D gene (7 bases). The CDR3 contains 15 residues. CDR1 and CDR2 from the germline V gene are SGHTA and FQGTGA. Deletions cut 2 bases from V and 8 bases from J, with 16 bases between. The CDR3 bases are TGTGCCAGCAGCTTAGGGGGGGCCCGGTCGGATGAGCAGTTCTTC. The encoded protein is CASSLGGARSDEQFF.